The clone carrying this T cell receptor beta chain was seen a few times. V was trimmed by 3 bases and J by 0 bases, leaving 17 bases between them. The germline V gene has CDR1 DFQATT and CDR2 SNEGSKA (reference sequence). The CDR3 has 16 residues. These data originate in a study of response to subunit inactivated influenza vaccine. TCRdb ran MiXCR on the RT-PCR reads and lists one entry per CDR3 protein. This sample has about 480,000 distinct CDR3 sequences, with roughly 23% found just once. This specimen consisted of CD4+ T cells sorted from PBMCs, obtained around 5 days after vaccination. The chain combines TRBV20-1 with TRBJ1-1; D might be TRBD1 (6 bases). This TCR was recovered from a man in his fifties who received an inactivated influenza vaccine. CDR3 sequence reads: CSARVQGIAMNTEAFF. The CDR3 bases are TGCAGTGCTAGGGTGCAGGGGATTGCGATGAACACTGAAGCTTTCTTT.